This TCR beta chain comes out of a study of cytomegalovirus exposure and HLA in healthy donors. Germline V gene sequence: CDR1 LNHDA, CDR2 SQIVND (reference sequence). The CDR3 covers 12 residues. Trimming shortened V by 10 bases and J by 8 bases, and 17 bases separated the two germline ends. Study-wide findings and caveats: In vitro testing confirmed a few CMV-associated chains as specific for CMV antigens. TRBV6-2, TRBV6-3 and some other V segments were unresolvable in 87-base-pair reads.

PCR employed 60 Vbeta and 13 Jbeta primers. TCRdb keeps only in-frame clones here, not all; method: immunoSEQ multiplex PCR. The table has about 120,000 clones, 81% seen once. As regards this clone: Its antigen is unidentified.

The chain is built from TRBV19 and TRBJ1-2; weak D call: TRBD1 (6 bases). The sequenced sample consisted of PBMCs. This TCR derives from a woman between 35 and 50 years old in good health and CMV-seronegative. The CDR3 sequence: CATYRGAQGYTF. For the CDR3, the DNA is TGTGCCACGTACCGGGGGGCGCAAGGCTACACCTTC.